The entry that follows covers one TCR beta chain sequence. At one boundary the junction diverges from the germline segment, which might be a read error. The data derive from a study of cytomegalovirus exposure and HLA in healthy donors. CDR3 length: 12 amino acids. Germline values: CDR1 MNHNS, CDR2 SASEGT. Data came from immunoSEQ multiplex PCR; TCRdb stores just in-frame clones and leaves some out. The sample includes over 250,000 clones, around 90% seen only once; the top ten take approximately 1.1%. The TCR was taken from a woman in her thirties in good health and CMV-seropositive. The source material was PBMCs. V and J are TRBV6-1 and TRBJ2-1; 7 bases align to TRBD1. CDR3 protein: CASSEAPKGQLF. The CDR3 nucleotides read TGTGCCAGCAGTGAAGCCCCTAAGGGACAGCTCTTC.